Below are 6 T cell receptor beta chains sequenced from a single sample in a study of T cell repertoires in cytomegalovirus infection. A single record per CDR3 protein comes from TCRdb applying MiXCR to the reads. The sample includes nearly 450,000 distinct CDR3 sequences, 30% to 40% of them seen just once. What was sequenced was PBMCs. Receptor source: a human donor in good health (CMV status not recorded). Some clones in this sample may be carry-over from other donors' samples.

This rearrangement joins TRBV2 to TRBJ1-3, with 8 nucleotides matching TRBD1. The CDR3 covers 15 residues. Losses at the gene ends were 7 bases for V and 0 bases for J; bases not matched to a gene: 5. CDR1 and CDR2 (germline): SNHLY, FYNNEI. The CDR3: CASTRDRTSGNTIYF. The CDR3 DNA reads as TGTGCCAGCACCAGGGACAGGACCTCTGGAAACACCATATATTTT. Together with reference TRBV2 and TRBJ1-3, the CDR3 gives the full variable domain: EPEVTQTPSHQVTQMGQEVILRCVPISNHLYFYWYRQILGQKVEFLVSFYNNEISEKSEIFDDQFSVERPDGSNFTLKIRSTKLEDSAMYFCASTRDRTSGNTIYFGEGSWLTVV.

This clonotype came up many times. The gene calls are TRBV11-2 and TRBJ1-6, with D possibly matching TRBD1 (6 bases). Deletions cut 4 bases from V and 10 bases from J, with 17 bases between. The CDR3 totals 15 residues. The germline V gene has CDR1 SGHAT and CDR2 FQNNGV. The CDR3 sequence is CASSSPGQRGSPLHF. The CDR3 DNA sequence: TGTGCCAGCAGCTCACCCGGACAGAGAGGATCACCCCTCCACTTT. Combining the CDR3 with reference TRBV11-2 and TRBJ1-6 gives the whole variable domain EAGVAQSPRYKIIEKRQSVAFWCNPISGHATLYWYQQILGQGPKLLIQFQNNGVVDDSQLPKDRFSAERLKGVDSTLKIQPAKLEDSAVYLCASSSPGQRGSPLHFGNGTRLTVT.

The table lists this clonotype with many counts. V gene TRBV11-2 combines with J gene TRBJ1-1; 8 positions agree with TRBD1. Germline CDR1 SGHAT, CDR2 FQNNGV. CDR3 length equals 15 residues. V dropped 4 bases and J dropped 1; count of bases not matched to a gene: 5. CDR3 residues: CASSSSDRANTEAFF. The CDR3, as DNA: TGTGCCAGCAGCTCATCGGACAGGGCGAACACTGAAGCTTTCTTT.

This chain joins TRBV20-1 and TRBJ1-2, with 7 nucleotides matching TRBD1. The CDR3 is 15 residues long. Germline V gene sequence: CDR1 DFQATT, CDR2 SNEGSKA (reference sequence). The V segment lost 6 bases and the J segment 8 bases; nucleotides outside the gene matches: 18. Here the CDR3 reads CSAGISGTAAGGYTF. The CDR3 nucleotides read TGCAGTGCGGGAATCAGCGGGACAGCCGCAGGGGGCTACACCTTC.

This chain connects TRBV5-6 to TRBJ2-4; perhaps D is TRBD1 or TRBD2 (5 bases each). Germline values: CDR1 SGHDT, CDR2 YYEEEE. The CDR3 consists of 14 residues. V lost 0 bases and J 8 bases, leaving 12 bases between the germline ends. CDR3 DNA sequence: TGTGCCAGCAGCTTGGGGGCCCTGGGACACATTCAGTACTTC. It yields the protein CASSLGALGHIQYF.

This clonotype was detected many times. The chain uses TRBV6-1 and TRBJ1-2, with 7 positions matching TRBD1. The V and J ends lost 1 base and 4 bases, in that order; junction bases with no gene match: 15. The germline V gene has CDR1 MNHNS and CDR2 SASEGT. The CDR3 has 18 amino acids. The CDR3 coding sequence is TGTGCCAGCAGTGAAGGACAGGGTATTCGACTATCCCGCTATGGCTACACCTTC. Translation: CASSEGQGIRLSRYGYTF.